These T cell receptor beta chains were read from a single sample in a study of T cells after yellow fever vaccination. One entry per CDR3 protein, called by TCRdb with MiXCR from the 5' RACE reads. The sample has tens of thousands of distinct CDR3 sequences; under 7% are singletons. Sequencing was performed on PBMCs, either bulk or a sorted T-cell subset (CD4+, CD8+, memory, or dextramer-sorted; not recorded which), taken 15 days after the yellow fever booster vaccination. All receptors derive from a man aged 30 to 45 who received the YFV17D yellow fever vaccine. The CDR3 runs from the conserved cysteine through the conserved F or W. The D gene is left open where the match is weak. Size tells how often a clone was seen (once, few, many) or the class of an expanded clone, and some rows leave it out.

length: 13
J: TRBJ2-1
V: TRBV30
D: NA
size: many
CDR3: CAWSFDGGSEQFF
DNA: TGTGCCTGGAGTTTTGATGGAGGAAGTGAGCAGTTCTTC

length: 15
J: TRBJ2-3
V: TRBV15
D: NA
size: NA
CDR3: CATSRSSRSTDTQYF
DNA: TGTGCCACCAGCAGATCTAGTCGAAGCACAGATACGCAGTATTTT

length: 14
J: TRBJ2-1
V: TRBV10-1
D: NA
size: many
CDR3: CASSGDNSYNEQFF
DNA: TGCGCCAGCAGCGGGGACAACTCCTACAATGAGCAGTTCTTC

length: 15
J: TRBJ1-2
V: TRBV29-1
D: NA
size: many
CDR3: CSVEGQGPRVYGYTF
DNA: TGCAGCGTTGAAGGTCAGGGCCCCCGGGTCTATGGCTACACCTTC

length: 13
J: TRBJ2-7
V: TRBV7-2
D: NA
size: many
CDR3: CASSSHELGEQYF
DNA: TGTGCCAGCAGCTCCCATGAGTTGGGGGAGCAGTACTTC

length: 12
J: TRBJ1-2
V: TRBV20-1
D: NA
size: many
CDR3: CSADIGSYGYTF
DNA: TGCAGTGCAGACATTGGATCTTATGGCTACACCTTC

length: 15
J: TRBJ2-3
V: TRBV28
D: TRBD2
size: many
CDR3: CANLWREVFTDTQYF
DNA: TGTGCCAACCTCTGGCGGGAGGTCTTCACAGATACGCAGTATTTT

length: 16
J: TRBJ2-2
V: TRBV7-3
D: NA
size: many
CDR3: CASSFQPQGSTGELFF
DNA: TGTGCCAGCAGCTTCCAACCTCAGGGGTCCACCGGGGAGCTGTTTTTT

length: 16
J: TRBJ2-3
V: TRBV7-2
D: NA
size: medium-sized
CDR3: CASSLLGPFGTDTQYF
DNA: TGTGCCAGCAGCTTACTAGGGCCGTTTGGCACAGATACGCAGTATTTT

length: 12
J: TRBJ2-3
V: TRBV3-1
D: NA
size: many
CDR3: CASSHRLGVQYF
DNA: TGTGCCAGCAGCCACCGACTAGGAGTGCAGTATTTT

length: 16
J: TRBJ2-1
V: TRBV12-5
D: TRBD1
size: many
CDR3: CASGLATGTGNNEQFF
DNA: TGTGCTAGTGGTTTGGCGACCGGGACAGGGAACAATGAGCAGTTCTTC

length: 16
J: TRBJ2-2
V: TRBV12-3/TRBV12-4
D: TRBD2
size: many
CDR3: CASSFVAGAGTGELFF
DNA: TGTGCCAGCAGTTTTGTAGCGGGAGCGGGAACCGGGGAGCTGTTTTTT

length: 12
J: TRBJ2-7
V: TRBV5-1
D: NA
size: many
CDR3: CASSLGGVEQYF
DNA: TGCGCCAGCAGCTTGGGAGGGGTCGAGCAGTACTTC

length: 16
J: TRBJ2-1
V: TRBV5-6
D: NA
size: many
CDR3: CASSVSGSYSYNEQFF
DNA: TGTGCCAGCAGCGTCTCAGGGTCTTACTCCTACAATGAGCAGTTCTTC

length: 15
J: TRBJ2-7
V: TRBV5-5
D: NA
size: NA
CDR3: CASSLFPGKSYEQYF
DNA: TGTGCCAGCAGCTTGTTTCCGGGAAAGTCCTACGAGCAGTACTTC

length: 12
J: TRBJ2-5
V: TRBV7-9
D: NA
size: many
CDR3: CASTTLGETQYF
DNA: TGTGCCAGCACCACTCTGGGAGAGACCCAGTACTTC

length: 14
J: TRBJ2-1
V: TRBV5-4
D: NA
size: few
CDR3: CASSRQGTDNEQFF
DNA: TGTGCCAGCAGCCGACAAGGGACGGACAATGAGCAGTTCTTC

length: 15
J: TRBJ1-2
V: TRBV12-3/TRBV12-4
D: NA
size: many
CDR3: CASSLALMGGAGYTF
DNA: TGTGCCAGCAGTTTAGCGCTTATGGGCGGGGCTGGCTACACCTTC

length: 14
J: TRBJ2-5
V: TRBV7-2
D: NA
size: many
CDR3: CASSPTGNKETQYF
DNA: TGTGCCAGCAGCCCCACCGGGAACAAAGAGACCCAGTACTTC

length: 14
J: TRBJ2-4
V: TRBV19
D: NA
size: many
CDR3: CASRSFGAKNIQYF
DNA: TGTGCCAGTCGGAGCTTCGGGGCCAAAAACATTCAGTACTTC

length: 16
J: TRBJ2-4
V: TRBV5-8
D: NA
size: many
CDR3: CASSFGKLMAKNIQYF
DNA: TGTGCCAGCAGCTTTGGGAAACTAATGGCCAAAAACATTCAGTACTTC

length: 17
J: TRBJ2-1
V: TRBV6-5
D: TRBD1
size: many
CDR3: CASSYSSQGASYNEQFF
DNA: TGTGCCAGCAGTTACTCGTCACAGGGGGCTTCCTACAATGAGCAGTTCTTC

length: 16
J: TRBJ2-1
V: TRBV5-4
D: NA
size: many
CDR3: CASSLAVLADYNEQFF
DNA: TGTGCCAGCAGCTTAGCGGTACTAGCAGACTACAATGAGCAGTTCTTC

length: 14
J: TRBJ1-2
V: TRBV7-2
D: NA
size: many
CDR3: CASSLDRQSYGYTF
DNA: TGTGCCAGCAGCTTAGATCGACAGAGTTATGGCTACACCTTC

length: 15
J: TRBJ2-7
V: TRBV6-5
D: NA
size: many
CDR3: CASSYSAGAAHEQYF
DNA: TGTGCCAGCAGTTACTCTGCGGGCGCCGCTCACGAGCAGTACTTC

length: 16
J: TRBJ2-1
V: TRBV7-9
D: NA
size: medium-sized
CDR3: CASSWAEGSSYNEQFF
DNA: TGTGCCAGCAGTTGGGCGGAGGGGAGCTCCTACAATGAGCAGTTCTTC

length: 11
J: TRBJ2-5
V: TRBV18
D: NA
size: many
CDR3: CASSPDVAQYF
DNA: TGTGCCAGCTCACCAGACGTGGCCCAGTACTTC

length: 12
J: TRBJ2-3
V: TRBV2
D: NA
size: many
CDR3: CASGVGQDTQYF
DNA: TGTGCCAGCGGGGTGGGCCAAGATACGCAGTATTTT

length: 15
J: TRBJ2-1
V: TRBV7-2
D: NA
size: many
CDR3: CASSSTYSSYNEQFF
DNA: TGTGCCAGCAGCTCTACTTATAGTTCCTACAATGAGCAGTTCTTC

length: 17
J: TRBJ2-1
V: TRBV6-2/TRBV6-3
D: TRBD2
size: many
CDR3: CASSYSGSGRAKNEQFF
DNA: TGTGCCAGCAGTTACTCGGGAAGCGGGAGGGCCAAAAATGAGCAGTTCTTC

length: 15
J: TRBJ2-7
V: TRBV6-5
D: TRBD2
size: many
CDR3: CASSYRRGGAGRVFF
DNA: TGTGCCAGCAGTTACCGTCGGGGGGGGGCCGGACGGGTCTTCTTC

length: 16
J: TRBJ2-7
V: TRBV6-5
D: TRBD1
size: many
CDR3: CASSYSNFRGKEEQYF
DNA: TGTGCCAGCAGTTACTCGAACTTCAGGGGGAAGGAGGAGCAGTACTTC

length: 12
J: TRBJ2-3
V: TRBV5-4
D: NA
size: many
CDR3: CASSQSTDTQYF
DNA: TGTGCCAGCAGTCAGAGCACAGATACGCAGTATTTT

length: 12
J: TRBJ2-5
V: TRBV29-1
D: NA
size: many
CDR3: CSPRLIGETQYF
DNA: TGCAGCCCTCGGTTGATAGGCGAGACCCAGTACTTC

length: 15
J: TRBJ2-2
V: TRBV20-1
D: NA
size: many
CDR3: CSARDIGQKSGELFF
DNA: TGCAGTGCTAGAGACATAGGACAAAAAAGCGGGGAGCTGTTTTTT

length: 14
J: TRBJ2-1
V: TRBV20-1
D: NA
size: many
CDR3: CSARSSRGSNEQFF
DNA: TGCAGTGCTAGGTCCTCCCGGGGCAGCAATGAGCAGTTCTTC

length: 15
J: TRBJ2-1
V: TRBV3-1
D: TRBD1
size: NA
CDR3: CASSPPGQGKNEQFF
DNA: TGTGCCAGCAGCCCACCGGGACAGGGAAAGAATGAGCAGTTCTTC

length: 16
J: TRBJ2-3
V: TRBV6-5
D: NA
size: NA
CDR3: CASSYSSGKHTDTQYF
DNA: TGTGCCAGCAGTTACTCTTCGGGGAAGCACACAGATACGCAGTATTTT

length: 14
J: TRBJ2-3
V: TRBV7-8
D: NA
size: many
CDR3: CASSLLAASDTQYF
DNA: TGTGCCAGCAGCTTATTGGCAGCCTCAGATACGCAGTATTTT